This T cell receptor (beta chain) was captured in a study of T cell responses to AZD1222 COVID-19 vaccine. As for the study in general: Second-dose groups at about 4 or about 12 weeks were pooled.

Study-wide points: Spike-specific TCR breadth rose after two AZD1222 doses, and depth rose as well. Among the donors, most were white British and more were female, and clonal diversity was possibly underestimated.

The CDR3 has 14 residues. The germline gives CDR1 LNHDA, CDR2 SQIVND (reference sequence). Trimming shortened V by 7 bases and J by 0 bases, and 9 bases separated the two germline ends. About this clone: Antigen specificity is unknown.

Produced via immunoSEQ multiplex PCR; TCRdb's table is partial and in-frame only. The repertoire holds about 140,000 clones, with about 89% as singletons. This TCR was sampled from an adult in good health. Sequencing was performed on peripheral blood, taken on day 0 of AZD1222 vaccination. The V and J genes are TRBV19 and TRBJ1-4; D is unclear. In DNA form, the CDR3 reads TGTGCCAGTACCCGAGCAGCAACTAATGAAAAACTGTTTTTT. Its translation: CASTRAATNEKLFF.